These 25 T cell receptor beta chains share one sample of origin, sequenced in a study of siplizumab effects on memory and regulatory T cells. Assay: immunoSEQ multiplex PCR; the TCRdb copy retains only in-frame clones and omits some. The data show fewer than 65,000 clones, over 90% seen once. Sequenced: CD8+ T cells sorted from blood. The receptors originated from a human donor in good health.

The chain joins TRBV5-1 to TRBJ1-1; TRBD1 might be the D (5 bases). The germline V and J ends were trimmed by 1 base and 0 bases, with 10 bases remaining between them. The CDR3 runs to 15 residues. The germline V gene encodes CDR1 SGHRS and CDR2 YFSETQ. The CDR3 is CASSLNQGMNTEAFF. The DNA of the CDR3 is TGCGCCAGCAGCTTGAATCAGGGCATGAACACTGAAGCTTTCTTT. Full variable domain (missing parts from reference TRBV5-1 and TRBJ1-1): KAGVTQTPRYLIKTRGQQVTLSCSPISGHRSVSWYQQTPGQGLQFLFEYFSETQRNKGNFPGRFSGRQFSNSRSEMNVSTLELGDSALYLCASSLNQGMNTEAFFGQGTRLTVV.

This rearrangement joins TRBV9 to TRBJ2-2; 7 bases match TRBD1. CDR1 is SGDLS, CDR2 YYNGEE, per germline. This CDR3 comprises 16 residues. V shed 0 bases and J 7 bases; nucleotides not matched to a gene: 9. DNA of the CDR3: TGTGCCAGCAGCGTAGAGACAGGGAAAAGTAACGGGGAGCTGTTTTTT. Protein sequence: CASSVETGKSNGELFF. Combining the CDR3 with reference TRBV9 and TRBJ2-2 gives the whole variable domain DSGVTQTPKHLITATGQRVTLRCSPRSGDLSVYWYQQSLDQGLQFLIQYYNGEERAKGNILERFSAQQFPDLHSELNLSSLELGDSALYFCASSVETGKSNGELFFGEGSRLTVL.

The V and J genes are TRBV10-3 and TRBJ2-3; TRBD1 matches 7 bases. Per germline, CDR1 ENHRY and CDR2 SYGVKD. With 5 bases clipped from V and 2 bases from J, the junction kept 13 bases outside the gene matches. The CDR3 is 17 residues long. The chain's CDR3 is CAISNPFSGTDTDTQYF. The CDR3 region has the DNA TGTGCCATCAGTAACCCGTTTTCCGGGACAGACACAGATACGCAGTATTTT.

V gene TRBV11-3 combines with J gene TRBJ2-7, with D possibly TRBD1 on 6 matching bases. CDR3 length: 13 amino acids. Germline V gene sequence: CDR1 SGHNT, CDR2 YENEEA. V was pared by 4 bases and J by 4 bases, with 11 bases between. CDR3 loop: CASSSTQGYEQYF. CDR3 DNA: TGTGCCAGCAGCTCCACACAGGGATACGAGCAGTACTTC. Using reference TRBV11-3 and TRBJ2-7 for the parts outside the CDR3, the full variable domain is EAGVVQSPRYKIIEKKQPVAFWCNPISGHNTLYWYLQNLGQGPELLIRYENEEAVDDSQLPKDRFSAERLKGVDSTLKIQPAELGDSAVYLCASSSTQGYEQYFGPGTRLTVT.

This chain links TRBV2 with TRBJ2-7, with D perhaps TRBD1 (5 bases). The CDR3 is made up of 16 amino acids. Looked up from germline, CDR1 is SNHLY and CDR2 is FYNNEI. V lost 7 bases, J lost 0 bases, and 19 bases lay in between. CDR3 bases: TGTGCCAGCAACAAACCAGACAGTTACACCTCCTACGAGCAGTACTTC. Translation: CASNKPDSYTSYEQYF.

This rearrangement joins TRBV9 to TRBJ2-3; TRBD2 matches at 15 bases. The CDR3 consists of 16 residues. Germline V gives CDR1 SGDLS, CDR2 YYNGEE. The ends lost 5 bases at V and 4 bases at J; junction bases unmatched: 5. The CDR3 DNA is TGTGCCAGCAGTGGACTAGCGGGAGGGCCATCAGATACGCAGTATTTT. It encodes CASSGLAGGPSDTQYF. The entire variable domain, with the rest obtained from reference TRBV9 and TRBJ2-3, is as follows: DSGVTQTPKHLITATGQRVTLRCSPRSGDLSVYWYQQSLDQGLQFLIQYYNGEERAKGNILERFSAQQFPDLHSELNLSSLELGDSALYFCASSGLAGGPSDTQYFGPGTRLTVL.

The chain links TRBV7-2 to TRBJ2-1, with D perhaps TRBD1 (6 bases). CDR1 SGHTA and CDR2 FQGNSA come from the germline V gene. The V end lost 5 bases, the J end lost 8 bases, and 22 bases lay between the germline ends. This CDR3 has 16 amino acids. The CDR3 protein is CASSQSTGWGNDEQFF. The DNA for the CDR3 is TGTGCCAGCAGCCAGAGTACAGGGTGGGGTAACGATGAGCAGTTCTTC.

This chain links TRBV19 with TRBJ2-7; D remains unclear. CDR1 and CDR2 (germline): LNHDA, SQIVND (reference sequence). CDR3 length: 12 amino acids. V dropped 7 bases and J dropped 5 bases, with 12 bases sitting between them. CDR3 amino acids: CASTGGVDEQYF. CDR3 sequence (DNA): TGTGCCAGTACCGGTGGGGTAGACGAGCAGTACTTC.

V is TRBV15 and J is TRBJ2-1; tentative D call: TRBD2 (6 bases). The CDR3 runs to 17 residues. Germline CDR1 LNHNV, CDR2 YYDKDF (reference sequence). The ends were cut back, 3 bases at V and 0 bases at J, with 15 bases in the middle. For the CDR3, the DNA is TGTGCCACCAGCAGGGGGGTGGGAGGTAGCTCCTACAATGAGCAGTTCTTC. Its protein is CATSRGVGGSSYNEQFF. Drawing the rest from reference TRBV15 and TRBJ2-1, the complete variable domain is DAMVIQNPRYQVTQFGKPVTLSCSQTLNHNVMYWYQQKSSQAPKLLFHYYDKDFNNEADTPDNFQSRRPNTSFCFLDIRSPGLGDTAMYLCATSRGVGGSSYNEQFFGPGTRLTVL.

V usage is TRBV27 and J usage is TRBJ2-7, with 7 bases that match TRBD1. The germline V gene has CDR1 MNHEY and CDR2 SMNVEV (reference sequence). J was trimmed by 3 bases and V by 6 bases; bases with no gene match: 5. There are 13 residues in the CDR3. This CDR3 is CASRRTGDYEQYF. CDR3 nucleotide sequence: TGTGCCAGCAGGCGAACAGGGGACTACGAGCAGTACTTC.

The chain links TRBV30 to TRBJ1-2; TRBD1 aligns across 7 bases. Germline lookup yields CDR1 GTSNPN and CDR2 SVGIG (reference sequence). The CDR3 has 13 residues. Germline trimming cut 5 bases from V and 0 bases from J; bases unmatched to any gene: 3. This CDR3 reads CAWHRGANYGYTF. CDR3 DNA: TGTGCCTGGCACAGGGGAGCTAACTATGGCTACACCTTC.

This chain connects TRBV4-1 to TRBJ1-6; D is possibly TRBD1 (5 bases). CDR1 and CDR2 (germline): MGHRA, YSYEKL. The CDR3 consists of 18 residues. V lost 0 bases, J lost 6 bases, and 18 bases lay in between. The CDR3 reads CASSQEIGGRGANSPLHF. The CDR3 DNA reads as TGCGCCAGCAGCCAAGAAATTGGCGGACGAGGGGCTAATTCACCCCTCCACTTT.

As regards this clone: Mismatch with germline at one junction end may stem from a read error. This chain links TRBV10-3 with TRBJ1-5; D remains ambiguous. Germline assignment: CDR1 ENHRY and CDR2 SYGVKD. The CDR3 is made up of 13 amino acids. DNA for the CDR3: TGTGCCAGCAGTTCCCTCATAAATCAGCCCCAGCATTTT. It yields the protein CASSSLINQPQHF.

V and J are TRBV7-9 and TRBJ2-2; TRBD1 matches 11 bases. Losses at the gene ends were 0 bases for V and 6 bases for J; bases not matched to a gene: 3. Germline lookup yields CDR1 SEHNR and CDR2 FQNEAQ (reference sequence). The CDR3 sequence is 16 residues long. The CDR3 nucleotides are TGTGCCAGCAGCTTAGCCGGGACAGGGGGACCCGGGGAGCTGTTTTTT. As protein: CASSLAGTGGPGELFF.

The genes are TRBV4-1 and TRBJ1-1; D is unresolved. Trimming left V 1 base short and J 1 base short, with 7 bases between. The germline CDR1 and CDR2 sequences are MGHRA and YSYEKL. The CDR3 is 14 amino acids. The CDR3 region is CASSQGYGNTEAFF. DNA for the CDR3: TGCGCCAGCAGCCAAGGATATGGGAACACTGAAGCTTTCTTT.

V usage is TRBV27 and J usage is TRBJ1-2, with a possible D match to TRBD1 (5 bases). Germline lookup yields CDR1 MNHEY and CDR2 SMNVEV (reference sequence). V dropped 5 bases and J dropped 3 bases, with 10 bases sitting between them. CDR3 length: 13 residues. CDR3 amino acids: CASSDGAHYGYTF. As DNA, the CDR3 is TGTGCCAGCAGTGACGGGGCTCACTATGGCTACACCTTC.

This rearrangement joins TRBV6-1 to TRBJ2-1; D is uncertain. Trimming cost V 2 bases and J 2 bases, with 7 bases left between them. CDR3 length equals 14 residues. CDR1 and CDR2 from the germline V gene are MNHNS and SASEGT. The DNA of the CDR3 is TGTGCCAGCAGTGAATATGGGGCCTACAATGAGCAGTTCTTC. Protein product: CASSEYGAYNEQFF.

The V gene is TRBV4-1, the J gene TRBJ2-7; D is ambiguous. CDR1 is MGHRA and CDR2 is YSYEKL in the germline V gene. Trimming took 4 bases from V and 2 from J, leaving 12 bases between them. The CDR3 spans 14 residues. The CDR3 bases are TGCGCCAGCAGCCGTCCGGGCGAAACCTACGAGCAGTACTTC. Protein: CASSRPGETYEQYF.

The rearrangement uses TRBV27 and TRBJ2-7, with TRBD2 identical over 9 bases. This CDR3 spans 16 amino acids. The V gene end was trimmed by 1 base and the J gene end by 3 bases; junction bases not matched to a gene: 7. In germline, CDR1 is MNHEY, CDR2 SMNVEV (reference sequence). CDR3 nucleotide sequence: TGTGCCAGCAGTTTATTGGCGACTAGCGGAGGCTACGAGCAGTACTTC. It codes for CASSLLATSGGYEQYF.

V usage is TRBV4-2 and J usage is TRBJ2-3, with D possibly matching TRBD2 (6 bases). This CDR3 is built from 15 residues. V lost 2 bases and J lost 4, with 13 bases in between. CDR1 LGHNA and CDR2 YNFKEQ come from the germline V gene. In DNA form, the CDR3 reads TGTGCCAGCAGCCAATTTAATCGGGAGTCAGATACGCAGTATTTT. Its translation: CASSQFNRESDTQYF.

By share, this clone ranks as medium-sized (0.01 to 0.1%). The CDR3 bases are TGTGCCAGCAGCTCCGTGAACACGTACGAGCAGTACTTC. Encoded protein: CASSSVNTYEQYF. The genes are TRBV7-9 and TRBJ2-7; the D is unclear. Trimming shortened V by 4 bases and J by 4 bases, and 11 bases separated the two germline ends. This CDR3 is built from 13 residues. Per germline, CDR1 SEHNR and CDR2 FQNEAQ (reference sequence).

V usage is TRBV10-1 and J usage is TRBJ2-3; possibly TRBD2 for D (6 bases). Germline CDR1 WNHNN, CDR2 SYGVQD (reference sequence). CDR3 size: 16 residues. V dropped 0 bases and J dropped 1 base, with 11 bases sitting between them. CDR3 in amino acids: CASSESGGGGTDTQYF. For the CDR3, the DNA is TGCGCCAGCAGTGAGTCCGGGGGAGGTGGCACAGATACGCAGTATTTT.

V usage is TRBV5-8 and J usage is TRBJ1-1; D may be TRBD1 (6 bases). The length of the CDR3 is 14 residues. The ends were cut back, 2 bases at V and 1 base at J, with 9 bases in the middle. CDR1 and CDR2 from the germline V gene are SGHTS and YDEGEE. In DNA, the CDR3 is TGTGCCAGCAGCTTACGGGACAAGAACACTGAAGCTTTCTTT. Translated, it gives CASSLRDKNTEAFF. The whole variable domain, remainder taken from reference TRBV5-8 and TRBJ1-1, is EAGVTQSPTHLIKTRGQQATLRCSPISGHTSVYWYQQALGLGLQFLLWYDEGEERNRGNFPPRFSGRQFPNYSSELNVNALELEDSALYLCASSLRDKNTEAFFGQGTRLTVV.

CDR3 DNA: TGCGCCAGCAGCGTTAGCGGGGGGGACTACAATGAGCAGTTCTTC. This codes for CASSVSGGDYNEQFF. The genes are TRBV5-1 and TRBJ2-1, with 11 bases that match TRBD2. Germline values: CDR1 SGHRS, CDR2 YFSETQ. The CDR3 consists of 15 residues. V lost 4 bases and J lost 3; bases outside the gene matches: 3. Looking up the rest from reference TRBV5-1 and TRBJ2-1 gives the full variable domain: KAGVTQTPRYLIKTRGQQVTLSCSPISGHRSVSWYQQTPGQGLQFLFEYFSETQRNKGNFPGRFSGRQFSNSRSEMNVSTLELGDSALYLCASSVSGGDYNEQFFGPGTRLTVL.

The chain is built from TRBV5-5 and TRBJ1-2, with D hard to call. The germline V gene has CDR1 SGHKS and CDR2 YYEKEE (reference sequence). V lost 0 bases, J lost 3 bases, and 3 bases lay in between. This CDR3 spans 12 amino acids. The CDR3 reads CASSLADYGYTF. The CDR3 bases are TGTGCCAGCAGCTTGGCAGACTATGGCTACACCTTC.